This T cell receptor (beta chain) was identified in a study of cytomegalovirus exposure and HLA in healthy donors (dated by TCRdb to the late 2010s). A note on the overall study: An earlier analysis of roughly 500 of the donors reported roughly 270 Gb of sequence data and some 100 million unique TCR beta sequences from 150 million to 200 million T cells. Rather than using new phenotypic data, the later analysis identified candidate immune exposures from TCR beta sequences and from how often those sequences occurred across donors. Among 300 to 500 genotyped donors of the cohort, an average of roughly 230,000 unique TCR beta nucleotide sequences was sequenced per donor, of which about 18% were non-productive. Typing coverage varied by locus: roughly 620-630 donors for A, B, C, DRB1 and DQB1; roughly 510 for DQA1; more than 600 for DPA1; around 450 for DPB1. Among the roughly 400 genotyped donors, under 90% belonged to the genetic ancestry cluster associated with self-reported Caucasian donors. All discovery cohort repertoires had been generated on a single sequencing platform. Donor age, sex, ethnicity and CMV serostatus were collected together with the repertoire data. To predict cytomegalovirus infection status, the study brought together high-throughput TCR immunosequencing, statistical association of individual TCRs with disease status, and machine learning. Class I and class II HLA loci were covered by the typing at four-digit resolution. The study was designed to test whether signatures of past pathogen exposure could be identified by cataloging public T cell receptors. Using immunosequencing, the study profiled T cell repertoires from fewer than 850 subjects and related those repertoires to cytomegalovirus serostatus. To study patterns of TCR occurrence, a later analysis re-analyzed previously published TCR beta repertoires from 650 to 750 donors and added high-resolution HLA genotyping. A later genetic analysis took genome-wide SNP genotypes for about 55% of the 666 donors and used that subset as a discovery cohort. An earlier analysis of roughly 600 of the donors used high-throughput TCR beta sequencing to judge whether each TCR beta V gene segment behaved as functional or pseudogenic. A separate validation cohort of roughly 110 different subjects was used in addition to the 666-subject first cohort. An early release that covered fewer than 800 HLA-typed donors contained approximately 300 gigabases of sequencing data and about 84 million unique TCR sequences. About 5 DR-DQ haplotypes were handled as single units for association and clustering, since linkage in the cohort was strong.

Concerning this clone itself: There is no known antigen for this receptor. There are no base qualities to consult, and no much larger clone falls within one base.

The investigation overall reported the following: In a later analysis, some 18,000 TCR beta sequences were associated with specific HLA alleles at a false discovery rate of 0.05. Because HLA typing was unavailable for some donors at each locus, only the typed subset was used in association tests. Some IMGT-functional V segments, including TRBV6-2 and TRBV6-3, could not be distinguished by the 87-base-pair reads and were therefore excluded. The only immune exposure information available for the cohort was CMV serostatus. In an earlier analysis of fewer than 750 of the donors, most TCR beta V segments were observed in productive rearrangements about 87% or about 30% of the time, broadly matching IMGT annotations. Because counts were too low, about 18 rarely observed V segments, including chromosome 9 orphons, were left out of the earlier analysis of 587 of the donors. The cohort was sequenced for TCR beta chains only, and without alpha or paired-chain data the features that could be detected were limited. A total of fewer than 200 TCR beta chains were listed by the study as associated with cytomegalovirus. Compared with equally common non-associated chains, HLA-associated TCR beta chains in a later analysis were more clonally expanded and had lower generation probabilities. In a later genetic analysis, fewer N-insertions in productive TCRs were reported among donors in an Asian-associated ancestry cluster than the roughly 700-donor mean. According to a later analysis, most CMV-associated TCR beta chains appeared to be HLA-restricted, and the HLA associations seemed to be driven largely by CMV exposure. Strong co-occurrence of HLA alleles, especially DR and DQ, made assigning TCR associations to individual alleles difficult. Roughly uniform sequencing depth across donors was assumed in presence/absence analyses, although this assumption may not hold. Linkage disequilibrium might explain the correlated functional status among segregating V segments, but an unknown experimental factor could not be ruled out. In a later genetic analysis, a missense DCLRE1C variant was associated with V-gene and J-gene trimming of TCR beta chains, and the association was replicated in an independent cohort. The classifier was reported to diagnose cytomegalovirus status with high specificity and sensitivity in both the original cohort and the validation cohort. A further reported finding was that TCR beta sequences accurately predicted the HLA-A and HLA-B alleles for most subjects in the first cohort. A cluster of highly shared sequence variants was judged likely to be a technical artifact of the sequencing pipeline. It was suggested by the authors that the approach could potentially be generalized to other disease states and immunological phenotypes. In vitro tests confirmed that a few of the cytomegalovirus-associated TCR beta chains recognize cytomegalovirus antigens. According to a later analysis, parvovirus B19, influenza, CMV and Epstein-Barr virus appeared linked to several top co-occurrence clusters. According to a later analysis, TCR association rates differed among HLA loci, with DRB1 alleles showing the most associated TCRs and HLA-C alleles showing the fewest. Across donors, most TCR sequences were observed very rarely, whereas some public TCRs were present in many individuals.

The cohort comprised 550 to 700 healthy bone marrow donors. All cohort members were sampled while nominally healthy, although unrecorded immune exposures were likely present. The donor was CMV seropositive and was included in the group of some 290 seropositive cohort members. A peripheral blood sample was provided by each donor, and peripheral blood mononuclear cells were used for TCR beta sequencing. The Qiagen DNeasy Blood Extraction Kit was used to extract genomic DNA from the blood cell samples. Receptor libraries were prepared by the immunoSEQ multiplex PCR assay. For the multiplex PCR, a mixture combining 60 forward primers for TCR Vbeta segments and 13 reverse primers for TCR Jbeta segments was used. A multiplex PCR assay on genomic DNA amplified the CDR3 region of rearranged TCR beta genes. The Illumina HiSeq System was used to sequence the amplified TCR beta libraries as 87-base-pair reads. As for the original processing: A later analysis tallied around 80 million unique TCR beta chains across the approximately 670 repertoires, and approximately 12 million of those chains were shared by two or more donors. Raw reads were error-corrected and collapsed into unique sequences by a nearest-neighbor algorithm in which closely related sequences were merged to remove PCR and sequencing errors. V, D and J gene segments were assigned by aligning CDR3 sequences to IMGT reference sequences. Each retained sequence needed at least a six-nucleotide match to both a V gene segment and a J gene segment. A rearrangement was called productive if the CDR3 had no stop codons and remained in frame with V and J, and every other rearrangement was called non-productive. CDR3 was defined by IMGT convention, running from the second conserved V-encoded cysteine to the conserved J-encoded phenylalanine. Sequences without an unambiguous match to a single V gene segment were excluded from the earlier analysis of almost 600 of the donors. In an earlier analysis of about 590 of the donors, a V segment was called functional when productive rearrangements were above 56.7%, and segregating when the standard deviation between donors exceeded 5%. A statistical classification framework was built for diagnosing cytomegalovirus status from the catalog of TCR beta chain sequences. In a later analysis, TCR nucleotide sequences were compared against IMGT/GENE-DB human TR gene sequences so that V and J genes could be assigned. In a later analysis, CDR3 sequences and most-parsimonious VDJ recombination scenarios were assigned using the TCRdist pipeline. In a later analysis, each TCR beta chain was defined by its CDR3 amino acid sequence together with its V-gene family, and reads lacking a unique V-gene family were excluded. A later analysis removed 592 highly shared, low-generation-probability nucleotide sequences to deal with suspected cross-contamination and a sequencing artifact. For each public chain, a later analysis derived a clonal expansion index from normalized ranks of inferred template counts within each repertoire. In a later analysis, generation probabilities were computed using a VDJ recombination model fitted to out-of-frame rearrangements, and the results were checked against IGoR. In a later analysis, TCR-TCR, TCR-HLA and TCR-CMV co-occurrence was scored with hypergeometric tests, and a repertoire-size bias correction was applied to TCR pairs. In a later analysis, false discovery rates were estimated by permuting HLA or CMV assignments 20 times. In a later analysis, co-occurring TCRs were grouped using DBSCAN, and TCRdist sequence similarity was added for clustering within HLA-allele-positive subsets. Repertoires with fewer than 30,000 or more than 120,000 public chains, plus five repertoires with anomalous nucleotide sharing, were excluded from co-occurrence clustering. TCRdb limited this immuneACCESS table to in-frame rearrangements with V and J called. A share of clones is missing; checked studies link under half to unresolved V genes, and the rest is unexplained. Clone size and the V and J calls come from that table; the DNA yielded D and trimming. Across this sample there are roughly 100,000 clones, with around 80% seen only once. The top ten clonotypes cover approximately 3.4% of the sample.

The germline V gene encodes CDR1 MNHEY and CDR2 SVGAGI. V lost 0 bases and J lost 6 bases, and the count of bases not matched to a germline gene is 5. Including cysteine and phenylalanine, the CDR3 has 15 amino acids. Just the 45-base CDR3 DNA is kept, in frame starting at base 1. The clonotype comes from a male donor in good health and CMV-seropositive. The sample consisted of PBMCs. The rearrangement combines TRBV6-5 with TRBJ1-1, with 9 middle bases fitting TRBD1. The encoded CDR3 is CASSYSDRDRAEAFF. The nucleotide sequence reads as follows: TGTGCCAGCAGTTACTCGGACAGGGACAGGGCTGAAGCTTTCTTT.